These T cell receptor beta chains were read from a single sample in a study of T cell responses to AZD1222 COVID-19 vaccine. Assay used: immunoSEQ multiplex PCR; TCRdb lists only in-frame clones, some missing. The sample has approximately 170,000 clones; around 88% are singletons. The starting material was peripheral blood, obtained 28 days after the second AZD1222 dose. These receptors were obtained from an adult who received the AZD1222 COVID-19 vaccine. Each CDR3 is given with its conserved first and last residue.

cdr3_length: 14
v_call: TRBV23-1
j_call: TRBJ2-7
cdr3_aa: CASSPSGAWGGGYF

cdr3_length: 14
v_call: TRBV6-5
j_call: TRBJ2-7
cdr3_aa: CASRAGVLVHEQYF

cdr3_length: 13
v_call: TRBV5-1
j_call: TRBJ2-7
cdr3_aa: CASREGVIYEQYF

cdr3_length: 13
v_call: TRBV5-4
j_call: TRBJ1-1
cdr3_aa: CASQTGIGTEAFF

cdr3_length: 14
v_call: TRBV6-5
j_call: TRBJ1-6
cdr3_aa: CASSPGTVRSPLHF

cdr3_length: 16
v_call: TRBV10-3
j_call: TRBJ2-3
cdr3_aa: CAITDGTSPRTDTQYF

cdr3_length: 15
v_call: TRBV7-2
j_call: TRBJ2-7
cdr3_aa: CASSLEGPGAYEQYF

cdr3_length: 15
v_call: TRBV5-4
j_call: TRBJ1-1
cdr3_aa: CASSLSGSGKTEAFF

cdr3_length: 11
v_call: TRBV5-1
j_call: TRBJ2-5
cdr3_aa: CASSFQETQYF

cdr3_length: 17
v_call: TRBV5-8
j_call: TRBJ1-5
cdr3_aa: CASSWKGTLYSNQPQHF

cdr3_length: 14
v_call: TRBV9
j_call: TRBJ1-2
cdr3_aa: CASSVGSQGSGYTF

cdr3_length: 13
v_call: TRBV6-5
j_call: TRBJ2-7
cdr3_aa: CAATWGQSYEQYF

cdr3_length: 13
v_call: TRBV7-8
j_call: TRBJ1-5
cdr3_aa: CASSSGGSQPQHF

cdr3_length: 14
v_call: TRBV4-2
j_call: TRBJ2-1
cdr3_aa: CASSQRDGGEEQFF

cdr3_length: 14
v_call: TRBV10-3
j_call: TRBJ1-2
cdr3_aa: CAISVNRDYDGYTF

cdr3_length: 14
v_call: TRBV7-8
j_call: TRBJ1-1
cdr3_aa: CASSFGGRNTEAFF

cdr3_length: 14
v_call: TRBV3-1/TRBV3-2
j_call: TRBJ1-1
cdr3_aa: CASSPWSENTEAFF

cdr3_length: 12
v_call: TRBV25-1
j_call: TRBJ1-6
cdr3_aa: CASSGMGSPLHF

cdr3_length: 12
v_call: TRBV20-1
j_call: TRBJ2-7
cdr3_aa: CSASRDRGLWYF

cdr3_length: 13
v_call: TRBV15
j_call: TRBJ2-7
cdr3_aa: CATSRDGVHEQYF

cdr3_length: 15
v_call: TRBV6-5
j_call: TRBJ1-2
cdr3_aa: CASSYRFATAYGYTF

cdr3_length: 16
v_call: TRBV27
j_call: TRBJ2-7
cdr3_aa: CASIRRAGTGGAEQYF

cdr3_length: 15
v_call: TRBV21-1
j_call: TRBJ1-5
cdr3_aa: CASNPGTISNQPQHF

cdr3_length: 15
v_call: TRBV11-2
j_call: TRBJ2-3
cdr3_aa: CASSPLAGGPYTQYF

cdr3_length: 17
v_call: TRBV9
j_call: TRBJ1-2
cdr3_aa: CASSVVPGRSGGYGYTF